These 16 T cell receptor beta chains were all obtained from the same sample, sequenced in a study of blood T cell repertoires in COVID-19 (dated by TCRdb to 2018 to 2020). The library was prepared using the immunoSEQ multiplex PCR assay. TCRdb limited this immuneACCESS table to in-frame rearrangements with V and J called. A share of clones is missing; checked studies link under half to unresolved V genes, and the rest is unexplained. For this sample the table gives roughly 200,000 clones, of which roughly 80% were detected only once. The ten largest clones take up roughly 13% of the sample. Sequenced: peripheral blood. All receptors come from a man between 45 and 60 years old who had recovered from COVID-19.

The rearrangement joins TRBV18 to TRBJ2-7, with D perhaps TRBD2 (8 bases). Germline loops: CDR1 KGHSH, CDR2 LQKENI. V was pared by 6 bases and J by 6 bases, with 27 bases between. The CDR3 extends over 17 amino acids. The CDR3 DNA is TGTGCCAGCTCGCTCAACGGAGGGGGCGGGGGGACGTCCGAGCAGTACTTC. It translates to CASSLNGGGGGTSEQYF.

The chain is built from TRBV4-2 and TRBJ2-1; 12 nucleotides align to TRBD1. The trim removed 4 bases at V and 5 bases at J, leaving 9 bases unmatched. CDR1 and CDR2 from the germline V gene are LGHNA and YNFKEQ. The CDR3 is 17 residues long. In DNA form, the CDR3 reads TGTGCCAGCAGCCTTAATCCGGGACAGGGGGCTCACAATGAGCAGTTCTTC. This codes for CASSLNPGQGAHNEQFF.

The chain employs TRBV19 and TRBJ1-1, with a tentative D call TRBD1 (6 bases). Between the trimmed V and J ends, which lost 4 bases and 5 bases, there was a span of 14 bases. Germline CDR1 is LNHDA and CDR2 is SQIVND (reference sequence). CDR3 size: 14 residues. The CDR3 DNA reads TGTGCCAGTAGTAAACAGGGCGATAGGACTGAAGCTTTCTTT. It translates to CASSKQGDRTEAFF.

This clone was counted between two and nine times. The chain couples TRBV5-1 to TRBJ2-7, with 8 bases identical to TRBD2. CDR1 and CDR2 from the germline V gene are SGHRS and YFSETQ. The CDR3 sequence is 15 residues long. V was pared by 4 bases and J by 6 bases, with 12 bases of the junction left unmatched. CDR3 sequence (DNA): TGCGCCAGCAGCAGAAGCGGGAGAGTAACAGGCGAGCAGTACTTC. Encoded protein: CASSRSGRVTGEQYF.

The chain is built from TRBV7-9 and TRBJ2-5, with 8 positions matching TRBD1. The CDR3 is 12 residues long. J lost 5 bases, V lost 7 bases, and 3 bases had no gene match. Per germline, CDR1 SEHNR and CDR2 FQNEAQ (reference sequence). The CDR3: CASTRGLETQYF. The CDR3 bases are TGTGCCAGCACCAGGGGGCTGGAGACCCAGTACTTC.

V usage is TRBV28 and J usage is TRBJ1-4, with D maybe TRBD1 (5 bases). The CDR3 spans 14 residues. V gave up 5 bases and J gave up 4 bases, with 11 bases separating them. The V gene's germline CDR1 is MDHEN and CDR2 SYDVKM. CDR3 coding DNA: TGTGCCAGCAGTACAAAACAGGATAATGAAAAACTGTTTTTT. Its translation: CASSTKQDNEKLFF.

The chain uses TRBV5-1 and TRBJ2-5; D perhaps matches TRBD1 (6 bases). V lost 2 bases to trimming and J lost 1 base, with 9 bases between them. Germline V gene sequence: CDR1 SGHRS, CDR2 YFSETQ. The CDR3 sequence is 14 residues long. The CDR3 nucleotides are TGCGCCAGCAGCTTTGGGACACTCCAAGAGACCCAGTACTTC. Translating gives CASSFGTLQETQYF.

The chain joins TRBV29-1 to TRBJ2-5; TRBD1 is a possible D gene (6 bases). This CDR3 is built from 14 residues. Per the germline V gene, CDR1 is SQVTM and CDR2 is ANQGSEA. V dropped 7 bases and J dropped 4 bases, with 19 bases sitting between them. CDR3 sequence reads: CSATGLGQRETQYF. The DNA of the CDR3 is TGCAGCGCAACAGGGTTGGGGCAGAGAGAGACCCAGTACTTC.

This clone came up many times. This rearrangement joins TRBV28 to TRBJ1-1; D is possibly TRBD1 (5 bases). Deletions cut 2 bases from V and 0 bases from J, with 16 bases between. CDR3 length: 17 amino acids. Germline CDR1 reads MDHEN; CDR2 reads SYDVKM. CDR3 coding DNA: TGTGCCAGCAGTTTAGGATTAAGCAGGGCTCTGAACACTGAAGCTTTCTTT. Its translation: CASSLGLSRALNTEAFF.

This chain connects TRBV11-2 to TRBJ2-1, with 8 bases matching TRBD2. Germline CDR1 SGHAT, CDR2 FQNNGV. Unmatched junction bases numbered 6, after V lost 0 bases and J lost 5 bases. The CDR3 runs to 16 residues. CDR3 residues: CASSLDPGGGHNEQFF. The CDR3 DNA reads TGTGCCAGCAGCTTAGATCCTGGCGGGGGGCACAATGAGCAGTTCTTC.

This clone was picked up a small number of times. Written as DNA, the CDR3 is TGTGCCAGCAGGCTAGTTGTCTCAAGCTCCTACGAGCAGTACTTC. It encodes CASRLVVSSSYEQYF. The chain uses TRBV6-5 and TRBJ2-7, with D unclear. The CDR3 has 15 residues. The germline CDR1 and CDR2 sequences are MNHEY and SVGAGI. Trimming pared 6 bases from V and 0 bases from J, leaving 15 bases between.

This clone has just a few counts. The junction does not match germline at one end; this may be a read error. This rearrangement joins TRBV12-5 to TRBJ1-2; TRBD1 agrees at 10 bases. This CDR3 is 14 amino acids long. Looked up from germline, CDR1 is LGHNT and CDR2 is FRNRAP. The CDR3 sequence: CASGSGTADRGPLF. In DNA, the CDR3 is TGTGCTAGTGGCTCGGGGACCGCCGACAGGGGGCCATTATTC.

This clone has a handful of counts. This chain links TRBV7-9 with TRBJ2-1; maybe TRBD2 (5 bases). Per the germline V gene, CDR1 is SEHNR and CDR2 is FQNEAQ (reference sequence). Trimming cost V 2 bases and J 8 bases, with 7 bases left between them. CDR3 size: 12 residues. This CDR3 reads CASSLSGYEQFF. The CDR3 DNA is TGTGCCAGCAGCTTATCGGGATATGAGCAGTTCTTC.

The gene calls are TRBV2 and TRBJ2-7; possibly TRBD1 for D (5 bases). The CDR3 extends over 12 amino acids. CDR1 is SNHLY and CDR2 is FYNNEI in the germline V gene. V was shortened by 8 bases and J by 5 bases, with 13 bases between the two germline ends. Here the CDR3 DNA reads TGTGCCAGCCACCATGACAGCCACGAGCAGTACTTC. Translating it yields CASHHDSHEQYF.

The rearrangement joins TRBV6-2 or TRBV6-3 to TRBJ2-3, with 7 positions matching TRBD2. The V gene's germline CDR1 is MNHEY and CDR2 SVGEGT. The CDR3 is made up of 15 amino acids. Trimming cost V 1 base and J 6 bases; bases outside gene matches: 7. CDR3 DNA sequence: TGTGCCAGCAGTTACTTACGACTAGCAGCCGATACGCAGTATTTT. This codes for CASSYLRLAADTQYF.

This sequence joins TRBV6-1 and TRBJ1-2; D uncertain. The V gene lost 2 bases and the J gene lost 2 bases, with 9 bases spanning the gap. The CDR3 has 14 residues. CDR1 and CDR2 (germline): MNHNS, SASEGT. The CDR3 DNA is TGTGCCAGCAGTGAATATGTGGGCAACTATGGCTACACCTTC. It is translated as CASSEYVGNYGYTF.